The rows below give T cell receptor beta chains drawn from one sample of a study of control samples from healthy donors and cancer patients. Produced via immunoSEQ multiplex PCR; TCRdb's table is partial and in-frame only. Of about 140,000 clones in the sample, 90% to 95% were seen once. The sample consisted of blood. The receptors here all came from a man in his forties or fifties in good health. CDR3s include the opening cysteine and the closing phenylalanine or tryptophan. D genes are given only for firm matches. Expanded clones are given a class, and other clones once, few, many or no size at all.

-	TRBD1	TRBV12-5	TRBJ2-2	CASGSAPGQRIVSGELFF	TGTGCTAGTGGTTCCGCGCCGGGACAGCGGATCGTCAGCGGGGAGCTGTTTTTT
-	TRBD1	TRBV3-1/TRBV3-2	TRBJ2-7	CASSQGQGGEQYF	TGTGCCAGCAGCCAGGGACAGGGAGGTGAGCAGTACTTC
-	-	TRBV7-2	TRBJ1-2	CASSLQGTTFGYTF	TGTGCCAGCAGCTTGCAGGGAACGACATTTGGCTACACCTTC
-	-	TRBV7-2	TRBJ1-5	CASSLQVDRGGQPQHF	TGTGCCAGCAGCTTACAGGTTGACCGAGGCGGGCAGCCCCAGCATTTT
once	-	TRBV14	TRBJ2-1	CASSRGYYNEQFF	TGTGCCAGCAGCCGGGGGTACTACAATGAGCAGTTCTTC
few	-	TRBV25-1	TRBJ2-7	CASSVGIGYEQYF	TGTGCCAGCAGTGTGGGGATCGGCTACGAGCAGTACTTC
-	-	TRBV5-6	TRBJ2-1	CASSEESSYNEQFF	TGTGCCAGCAGCGAGGAGTCATCCTACAATGAGCAGTTCTTC
-	-	TRBV29-1	TRBJ2-7	CSAKGGSSYEQYF	TGCAGCGCGAAGGGGGGAAGCTCCTACGAGCAGTACTTC
once	-	TRBV19	TRBJ2-7	CASSPRTAISYEQYF	TGTGCCAGTAGTCCTCGGACAGCTATCTCCTACGAGCAGTACTTC
-	-	TRBV6-5	TRBJ1-1	CASTQGGNTEAFF	TGTGCCAGCACCCAAGGGGGGAACACTGAAGCTTTCTTT
-	-	TRBV7-2	TRBJ2-3	CASSLYSSADTQYF	TGTGCCAGCAGCTTATATTCTAGTGCAGATACGCAGTATTTT
-	-	TRBV19	TRBJ1-5	CASSIRLGSNQPQHF	TGTGCCAGTAGTATTAGGTTGGGAAGCAATCAGCCCCAGCATTTT
-	-	TRBV5-8	TRBJ1-5	CASSSGTNQPQHF	TGTGCCAGCAGCTCAGGGACTAATCAGCCCCAGCATTTT
few	TRBD2	TRBV19	TRBJ2-3	CASSIAGGLTDTQYF	TGTGCCAGTAGTATCGCGGGAGGACTCACAGATACGCAGTATTTT
-	-	TRBV11-2	TRBJ1-2	CASSLQGYGYTF	TGTGCCAGCAGCCTTCAAGGCTATGGCTACACCTTC
-	TRBD1	TRBV18	TRBJ1-5	CASSRGQGRNQPQHF	TGTGCCAGCTCAAGAGGACAGGGAAGAAATCAGCCCCAGCATTTT
-	-	TRBV9	TRBJ2-7	CASSPRQGGLYEQYF	TGTGCCAGCAGCCCTCGACAGGGAGGTCTATACGAGCAGTACTTC
-	-	TRBV4-2	TRBJ2-4	CASGSGDENIQYF	TGTGCCAGCGGGTCGGGTGACGAGAACATTCAGTACTTC
-	TRBD1	TRBV7-9	TRBJ2-7	CASSSQGAREQYF	TGTGCCAGCAGTTCGCAGGGGGCGCGTGAGCAGTACTTC
-	-	TRBV11-2	TRBJ2-1	CASSLASTYNEQFF	TGTGCCAGCAGCTTGGCAAGTACCTACAATGAGCAGTTCTTC
-	-	TRBV9	TRBJ2-2	CASSVGQQTGELFF	TGTGCCAGCAGCGTAGGTCAGCAAACCGGGGAGCTGTTTTTT
-	TRBD2	TRBV5-1	TRBJ2-3	CASSFRGLASSTDTQYF	TGCGCCAGCAGCTTTAGAGGACTAGCATCTAGCACAGATACGCAGTATTTT
-	TRBD1	TRBV11-2	TRBJ1-2	CASSPRQGLHYGYTF	TGTGCCAGCAGCCCACGACAGGGCCTCCACTATGGCTACACCTTC
once	TRBD1	TRBV12-5	TRBJ2-2	CASGLVIGQGLFRGELFF	TGTGCTAGTGGTTTGGTAATCGGACAGGGGCTGTTTCGCGGGGAGCTGTTTTTT
-	-	TRBV13	TRBJ1-5	CASSLRGGHQPQHF	TGTGCCAGCAGCTTACGGGGAGGGCATCAGCCCCAGCATTTT
-	-	TRBV7-2	TRBJ2-4	CASSAGRQNIQYF	TGTGCCAGCAGCGCGGGACGGCAGAACATTCAGTACTTC
-	-	TRBV10-3	TRBJ2-7	CATGYFGEQYF	TGTGCCACCGGGTATTTCGGTGAGCAGTACTTC
-	-	TRBV10-2	TRBJ1-3	CASSEGTPGNTIYF	TGCGCCAGCAGTGAAGGGACACCAGGAAACACCATATATTTT
-	TRBD2	TRBV6-1	TRBJ2-1	CASTQGLAGGREQFF	TGTGCCAGCACCCAAGGACTAGCGGGGGGGAGGGAGCAGTTCTTC
once	TRBD1	TRBV5-1	TRBJ1-1	CASSLGQGAFF	TGCGCCAGCAGCCTGGGACAGGGAGCTTTCTTT
few	-	TRBV6-2/TRBV6-3	TRBJ1-3	CASSSGLGNTIYF	TGTGCCAGCAGTTCGGGACTAGGAAACACCATATATTTT
once	TRBD1	TRBV15	TRBJ2-1	CATSRAGQGSYNEQFF	TGTGCCACCAGCAGAGCGGGACAGGGCTCCTACAATGAGCAGTTCTTC
-	-	TRBV12-3/TRBV12-4	TRBJ1-2	CASSLRNSLGYTF	TGTGCCAGCAGTTTACGGAACAGCTTGGGCTACACCTTC
-	TRBD2	TRBV7-2	TRBJ2-1	CASSLTAGGYNEQFF	TGTGCCAGCAGCTTAACAGCGGGGGGCTACAATGAGCAGTTCTTC
-	TRBD1	TRBV7-2	TRBJ2-7	CASSSWDRGRSYEQYF	TGTGCCAGCAGCTCGTGGGACAGGGGTCGTTCCTACGAGCAGTACTTC
many	-	TRBV5-4	TRBJ1-2	CASSFPTGGGYTF	TGTGCCAGCAGCTTTCCAACGGGGGGTGGCTACACCTTC
-	TRBD2	TRBV3-1/TRBV3-2	TRBJ2-1	CASSRLAGENNEQFF	TGTGCCAGCAGCCGTCTAGCGGGAGAGAACAATGAGCAGTTCTTC
-	-	TRBV12-5	TRBJ1-5	CASGLPRPSNQPQHF	TGTGCTAGTGGTTTGCCACGCCCGAGCAATCAGCCCCAGCATTTT
-	TRBD2	TRBV10-3	TRBJ2-7	CAIESGREMGEQYF	TGTGCCATCGAGAGTGGGAGGGAGATGGGCGAGCAGTACTTC
-	-	TRBV28	TRBJ1-6	CASSVLLFPLHF	TGTGCCAGCAGTGTCCTGCTTTTCCCCCTCCACTTT